Each of the 28 T cell receptor beta chains below was sequenced from the same sample in a study of T cell responses to AZD1222 COVID-19 vaccine. Sequencing was performed with immunoSEQ multiplex PCR; in TCRdb, only in-frame clones are kept and a portion is missing. The sample lists under 150,000 clones; approximately 89% were seen once. The sample here was peripheral blood, taken 28 days after the second AZD1222 dose. These receptor sequences come from an adult who received the AZD1222 COVID-19 vaccine.

This clone has only a few counts. V usage is TRBV9 and J usage is TRBJ1-1, with no clear D. CDR1 is SGDLS and CDR2 is YYNGEE in the germline V gene. This CDR3 spans 15 amino acids. The V end lost 0 bases, the J end lost 5 bases, and 14 bases lay between the germline ends. Here the CDR3 reads CASSVGGDSRTEAFF. The CDR3 DNA sequence: TGTGCCAGCAGCGTAGGTGGGGATTCGCGAACTGAAGCTTTCTTT.

This sequence joins TRBV27 and TRBJ1-1; a possible D gene is TRBD1 (6 bases). Germline CDR1 reads MNHEY; CDR2 reads SMNVEV (reference sequence). The CDR3 extends over 13 amino acids. The germline V and J ends were trimmed by 8 bases and 2 bases, with 12 bases remaining between them. CDR3 loop: CASGGTRNTEAFF. CDR3 DNA sequence: TGTGCCAGCGGCGGGACAAGAAACACTGAAGCTTTCTTT.

The chain carries TRBV11-2 and TRBJ2-7; a weak D match, TRBD1 (6 bases). The V end lost 0 bases, the J end lost 3 bases, and 12 bases lay between the germline ends. This CDR3 comprises 15 residues. The germline V gene encodes CDR1 SGHAT and CDR2 FQNNGV. The CDR3 nucleotides read TGTGCCAGCAGCTTAGAAATGGCCAGGGGCTACGAGCAGTACTTC. Translation: CASSLEMARGYEQYF.

The chain is built from TRBV4-3 and TRBJ1-3; D is unclear. Per the germline V gene, CDR1 is LGHNA and CDR2 is YSLEER. V lost 0 bases to trimming and J lost 0 bases, with 6 bases between them. CDR3 length: 15 residues. Written as DNA, the CDR3 is TGCGCCAGCAGCCAAGAAACCTACTCTGGAAACACCATATATTTT. Protein product: CASSQETYSGNTIYF.

The chain links TRBV2 to TRBJ2-1; D is possibly TRBD1 or TRBD2 (6 bases each). The CDR3 extends over 13 amino acids. Trimming stripped 8 bases from V and 9 bases from J, with 17 bases between. Germline CDR1 and CDR2: SNHLY and FYNNEI. CDR3 protein: CASRGGGRIEQFF. CDR3 nucleotide sequence: TGTGCCAGCCGAGGAGGGGGGCGGATTGAGCAGTTCTTC.

The J gene is TRBJ1-3, the V gene TRBV19, with 7 bases matching TRBD1. V was clipped by 5 bases and J by 0 bases; unmatched bases: 4. This CDR3 is 15 amino acids long. Germline V gene data show CDR1 as LNHDA and CDR2 as SQIVND (reference sequence). The CDR3 DNA sequence: TGTGCCAGTAGTTGGGGACAGCTCTCTGGAAACACCATATATTTT. This sequence encodes CASSWGQLSGNTIYF. The full variable domain, its missing parts supplied by reference TRBV19 and TRBJ1-3, is DGGITQSPKYLFRKEGQNVTLSCEQNLNHDAMYWYRQDPGQGLRLIYYSQIVNDFQKGDIAEGYSVSREKKESFPLTVTSAQKNPTAFYLCASSWGQLSGNTIYFGEGSWLTVV.

CDR3 DNA sequence: TGTGCCAGTACTAAGGACGGGAGCAATCAGCCCCAGCATTTT. It encodes CASTKDGSNQPQHF. V gene TRBV19 combines with J gene TRBJ1-5; D is unresolved. Between the trimmed V and J ends, which lost 7 bases and 1 base, there was a span of 11 bases. Per germline, CDR1 LNHDA and CDR2 SQIVND (reference sequence). The CDR3 is 14 residues long.

The J gene is TRBJ2-7, the V gene TRBV7-9; D unresolved. Germline-derived CDR1 and CDR2 are SEHNR and FQNEAQ (reference sequence). Between the trimmed V and J ends, which lost 5 bases and 1 base, there was a span of 3 bases. This CDR3 contains 11 residues. CDR3 loop: CASSLSYEQYF. Written as DNA, the CDR3 is TGTGCCAGCAGCCTATCCTACGAGCAGTACTTC.

V usage is TRBV6-5 and J usage is TRBJ2-1, with TRBD1 matching 7 bases. The CDR3 loop spans 15 amino acids. Unmatched junction bases numbered 13, after V lost 10 bases and J lost 4 bases. CDR1 is MNHEY, CDR2 SVGAGI, per germline. CDR3 sequence (DNA): TGTGCCACCGCAATTCCGGGACAGTCATACAATGAGCAGTTCTTC. Protein product: CATAIPGQSYNEQFF.

The sample holds a few counts of this clone. The rearrangement uses TRBV15 and TRBJ2-1, with 8 bases lining up with TRBD1. Germline V lookup: CDR1 LNHNV, CDR2 YYDKDF (reference sequence). The ends lost 3 bases at V and 4 bases at J; junction bases unmatched: 2. The CDR3 is 14 amino acids. CDR3 bases: TGTGCCACCAGCAGGGACAGGGAATACAATGAGCAGTTCTTC. This sequence encodes CATSRDREYNEQFF.

The chain joins TRBV9 to TRBJ1-6; no clear D gene. Germline V lookup: CDR1 SGDLS, CDR2 YYNGEE. The V gene lost 4 bases and the J gene lost 5 bases, with 13 bases spanning the gap. The CDR3 loop spans 15 amino acids. The chain's CDR3 is CASSRRFQDNSPLHF. The CDR3 bases are TGTGCCAGCAGCCGTAGGTTTCAGGATAATTCACCCCTCCACTTT.

This chain connects TRBV15 to TRBJ2-2, with D unresolved. CDR1 is LNHNV, CDR2 YYDKDF, per germline (reference sequence). The CDR3 loop spans 13 amino acids. Between the trimmed V and J ends, which lost 6 bases and 3 bases, there was a span of 8 bases. CDR3: CATSSQYTGELFF. The CDR3, as DNA: TGTGCCACCAGTAGTCAGTACACCGGGGAGCTGTTTTTT.

The chain employs TRBV6-1 and TRBJ1-5; D unclear. The CDR3 runs to 15 residues. The germline CDR1 and CDR2 sequences are MNHNS and SASEGT. V shed 1 base and J shed 9 bases, with 16 bases lying between them. The CDR3: CASSEGPLQLRPQHF. The CDR3 region has the DNA TGTGCCAGCAGTGAAGGGCCACTACAGTTAAGGCCCCAGCATTTT.

V and J are TRBV6-5 and TRBJ2-7, with D perhaps TRBD1 (5 bases). CDR1 is MNHEY and CDR2 is SVGAGI in the germline V gene. This CDR3 spans 15 amino acids. Trimming stripped 0 bases from V and 3 bases from J, with 12 bases between. The CDR3 sequence: CASSYSQGGNYEQYF. The CDR3 DNA is TGTGCCAGCAGTTACTCGCAGGGCGGTAACTACGAGCAGTACTTC.

This sequence joins TRBV2 and TRBJ2-7; TRBD1 or TRBD2 may be the D gene (5 bases each). CDR1 and CDR2 from the germline V gene are SNHLY and FYNNEI. V dropped 3 bases and J dropped 4 bases, with 16 bases sitting between them. CDR3 length: 15 residues. CDR3 coding DNA: TGTGCCAGCAGTGAGGGGGTATCCCCCAAATACGAGCAGTACTTC. Translation gives CASSEGVSPKYEQYF.

V and J are TRBV20-1 and TRBJ2-5; D unclear. The CDR3 contains 11 residues. CDR1 is DFQATT, CDR2 SNEGSKA, per germline (reference sequence). Between the trimmed V and J ends, which lost 4 bases and 6 bases, there was a span of 9 bases. CDR3 sequence reads: CSATPFQTQYF. CDR3 nucleotide sequence: TGCAGTGCTACACCCTTTCAGACCCAGTACTTC.

This chain connects TRBV9 to TRBJ2-5; D is perhaps TRBD1 or TRBD2 (5 bases each). The CDR3 consists of 15 residues. The germline CDR1 and CDR2 sequences are SGDLS and YYNGEE. V gave up 2 bases and J gave up 9 bases, with 20 bases separating them. The DNA for the CDR3 is TGTGCCAGCAGCGTTTTTTGGGACGAAGATCATCCCCAGTACTTC. Protein product: CASSVFWDEDHPQYF. The variable domain in full, completed from reference TRBV9 and TRBJ2-5, reads DSGVTQTPKHLITATGQRVTLRCSPRSGDLSVYWYQQSLDQGLQFLIQYYNGEERAKGNILERFSAQQFPDLHSELNLSSLELGDSALYFCASSVFWDEDHPQYFGPGTRLLVL.

The table lists this clone with a few counts. This sequence joins TRBV6-2 or TRBV6-3 and TRBJ2-2; D may be TRBD1 (5 bases). V was shortened by 5 bases and J by 3 bases, with 13 bases between the two germline ends. Germline V gene lookup returns CDR1 MNHEY and CDR2 SVGEGT. This CDR3 contains 15 residues. The CDR3, as DNA: TGTGCCAGCAGTAGGGGAACAGAGCACACCGGGGAGCTGTTTTTT. It codes for CASSRGTEHTGELFF.

The gene calls are TRBV19 and TRBJ1-5; TRBD1 might be the D (5 bases). V lost 1 base and J lost 1, with 17 bases in between. There are 18 residues in the CDR3. The germline gives CDR1 LNHDA, CDR2 SQIVND (reference sequence). The CDR3 DNA reads as TGTGCCAGTAGTATAGGGACGGGGCGGCGGTTGAGCAATCAGCCCCAGCATTTT. Translation: CASSIGTGRRLSNQPQHF.

The CDR3 DNA is TGTGCCAGCGCCTTTGGGACAGCGAATAATTCACCCCTCCACTTT. This gives the protein CASAFGTANNSPLHF. The chain uses TRBV6-5 and TRBJ1-6, with 7 nucleotides matching TRBD1. The trim removed 8 bases at V and 5 bases at J, leaving 9 bases unmatched. This CDR3 is 15 amino acids long. Germline values: CDR1 MNHEY, CDR2 SVGAGI.

The rearrangement links TRBV10-3 to TRBJ2-3; 7 bases are shared with TRBD2. In germline, CDR1 is ENHRY, CDR2 SYGVKD. The CDR3 length is 15 residues. V was clipped by 8 bases and J by 2 bases; unmatched bases: 10. CDR3 nucleotides: TGTGCCATCGAAGCCGGGACTACCCTCACAGATACGCAGTATTTT. Encoded protein: CAIEAGTTLTDTQYF.

V gene TRBV15 combines with J gene TRBJ1-6, with D hard to call. Per germline, CDR1 LNHNV and CDR2 YYDKDF (reference sequence). This CDR3 is 13 amino acids long. Trimming left V 5 bases short and J 7 bases short, with 9 bases between. The DNA for the CDR3 is TGTGCCACCAGCTCTGGCACCAATTCACCCCTCCACTTT. This translates into CATSSGTNSPLHF.

The genes are TRBV2 and TRBJ2-5; a weak D match, TRBD1 (5 bases). V was shortened by 6 bases and J by 3 bases, with 17 bases between the two germline ends. CDR1 is SNHLY and CDR2 is FYNNEI in the germline V gene. The CDR3 consists of 15 residues. The CDR3 nucleotides are TGTGCCAGCAGAGCAATAGGGGCGCCAAAAGAGACCCAGTACTTC. This sequence encodes CASRAIGAPKETQYF.

This clone showed up just once. The gene calls are TRBV5-6 and TRBJ2-1, with 15 positions matching TRBD2. V gave up 4 bases and J gave up 13 bases; unmatched junction bases: 9. CDR1 is SGHDT, CDR2 YYEEEE, per germline. The CDR3 spans 15 residues. This CDR3 is CASSGAAGLAGGQFF. The DNA for the CDR3 is TGTGCCAGCAGCGGAGCAGCGGGACTAGCGGGGGGACAGTTCTTC.

J is TRBJ1-4 and V is TRBV6-5; 10 bases match TRBD1. The CDR3 contains 14 residues. V was pared by 7 bases and J by 6 bases, with 5 bases of the junction left unmatched. Germline CDR1 and CDR2: MNHEY and SVGAGI. This chain's CDR3 is CASKTGGSYEKLFF. CDR3 DNA sequence: TGTGCCAGCAAGACAGGGGGCAGTTATGAAAAACTGTTTTTT.

There are a few counts of this clone. This chain joins TRBV5-1 and TRBJ2-6, with 7 bases aligning to TRBD1. Trimming took 4 bases from V and 0 from J; bases not matched to a gene: 10. The CDR3 has 18 residues. The germline V gene has CDR1 SGHRS and CDR2 YFSETQ. In nucleotides, the CDR3 is TGCGCCAGCAGCGTGGGACAGCTCAGCCTCTCTGGGGCCAACGTCCTGACTTTC. Encoded protein: CASSVGQLSLSGANVLTF.

This chain connects TRBV18 to TRBJ1-2; D is possibly TRBD1 (6 bases). Germline CDR1 and CDR2: KGHSH and LQKENI. The CDR3 spans 18 residues. The ends were cut back, 4 bases at V and 2 bases at J, with 23 bases in the middle. The CDR3 loop reads CASSLTNEGQPPNYGYTF. DNA for the CDR3: TGTGCCAGCTCACTTACTAACGAGGGACAACCACCCAACTATGGCTACACCTTC.

This clone appeared a single time. CDR3: CAIRGTSGVETQYF. CDR3 nucleotide sequence: TGTGCCATCAGGGGGACTAGCGGGGTAGAGACCCAGTACTTC. V is TRBV10-3 and J is TRBJ2-5; 13 bases are shared with TRBD2. Germline V gene lookup returns CDR1 ENHRY and CDR2 SYGVKD. V dropped 6 bases and J dropped 4; count of bases not matched to a gene: 2. The CDR3 is made up of 14 amino acids.